The following is a T cell receptor beta chain sequence with its context. Its antigen is not known. This sample is part of a study of memory CD4+ T cells and cytomegalovirus serostatus. Study findings and constraints: CMV serostatus prediction reached median AUC approximately 0.96, or 0.89 with US-trained model.

Single viable CD3+CD4+CD8-CD45RO+ cells were sorted as the memory CD4+ T cells. Under the authors' procedure: Out-of-frame sequences were removed, leaving 2 million or so distinct TCRbeta sequences. Sequencing was performed with immunoSEQ multiplex PCR; in TCRdb, only in-frame clones are kept and a portion is missing. The DNA gave D and trimming, while V, J and clone size come from that table. Among approximately 60,000 clones listed, about 81% were seen once. The CDR3 spans 12 residues. Germline-derived CDR1 and CDR2 are LNHDA and SQIVND (reference sequence). Trimming pared 7 bases from V and 2 bases from J, leaving 8 bases between.

Sequencing was done on a sample of memory CD4+ T cells from blood. The chain combines TRBV19 with TRBJ1-2, with D hard to call. This TCR was sampled from an adult in good health and CMV-seronegative. The CDR3: CASTTENYGYTF. As DNA, the CDR3 is TGTGCCAGTACGACGGAGAACTATGGCTACACCTTC.